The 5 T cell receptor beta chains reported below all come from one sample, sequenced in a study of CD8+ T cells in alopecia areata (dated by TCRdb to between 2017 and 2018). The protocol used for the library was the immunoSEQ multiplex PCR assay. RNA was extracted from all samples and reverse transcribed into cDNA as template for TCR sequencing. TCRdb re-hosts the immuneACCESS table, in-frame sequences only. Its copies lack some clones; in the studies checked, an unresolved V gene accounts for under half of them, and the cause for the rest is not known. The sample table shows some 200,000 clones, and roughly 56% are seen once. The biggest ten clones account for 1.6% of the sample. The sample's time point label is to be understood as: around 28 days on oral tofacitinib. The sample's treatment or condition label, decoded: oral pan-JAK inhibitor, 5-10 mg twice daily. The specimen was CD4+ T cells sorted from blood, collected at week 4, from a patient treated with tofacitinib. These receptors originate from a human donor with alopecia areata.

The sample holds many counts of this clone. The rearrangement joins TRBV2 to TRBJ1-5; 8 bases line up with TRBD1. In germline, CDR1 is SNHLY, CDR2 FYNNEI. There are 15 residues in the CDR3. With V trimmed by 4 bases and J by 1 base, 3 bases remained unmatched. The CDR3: CASSGPGGSNQPQHF. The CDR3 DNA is TGTGCCAGCAGTGGCCCAGGGGGCAGCAATCAGCCCCAGCATTTT.

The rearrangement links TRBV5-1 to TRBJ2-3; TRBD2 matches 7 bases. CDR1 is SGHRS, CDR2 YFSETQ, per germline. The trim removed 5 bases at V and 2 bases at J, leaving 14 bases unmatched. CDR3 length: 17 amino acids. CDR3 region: CASRPHTRGGDTDTQYF. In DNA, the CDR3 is TGCGCCAGCAGACCCCACACTCGGGGAGGGGACACAGATACGCAGTATTTT.

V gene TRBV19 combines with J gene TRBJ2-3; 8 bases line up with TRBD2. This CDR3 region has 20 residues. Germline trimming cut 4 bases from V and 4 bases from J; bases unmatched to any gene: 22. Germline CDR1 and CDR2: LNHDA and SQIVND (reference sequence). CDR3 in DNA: TGTGCCAGTAGTACCGCCGGGCCGAAACTAGCCGGGGGGGCCGCAGATACGCAGTATTTT. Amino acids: CASSTAGPKLAGGAADTQYF. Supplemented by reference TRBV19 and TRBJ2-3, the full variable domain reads DGGITQSPKYLFRKEGQNVTLSCEQNLNHDAMYWYRQDPGQGLRLIYYSQIVNDFQKGDIAEGYSVSREKKESFPLTVTSAQKNPTAFYLCASSTAGPKLAGGAADTQYFGPGTRLTVL.

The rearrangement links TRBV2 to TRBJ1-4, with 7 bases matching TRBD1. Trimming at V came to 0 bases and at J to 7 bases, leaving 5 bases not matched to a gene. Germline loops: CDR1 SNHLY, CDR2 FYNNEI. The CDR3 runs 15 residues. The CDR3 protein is CASSEAGGAGEKLFF. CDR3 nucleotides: TGTGCCAGCAGTGAAGCAGGGGGCGCGGGTGAAAAACTGTTTTTT.

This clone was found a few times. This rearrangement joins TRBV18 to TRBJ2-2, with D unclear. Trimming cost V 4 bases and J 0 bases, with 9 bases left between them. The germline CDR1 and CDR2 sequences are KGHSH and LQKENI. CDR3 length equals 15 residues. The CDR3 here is CASSQLNANTGELFF. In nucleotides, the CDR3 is TGTGCCAGCTCACAGCTTAACGCGAACACCGGGGAGCTGTTTTTT.